Given below is one T cell receptor (beta chain) in context. The sample comes from a study of cytomegalovirus exposure and HLA in healthy donors. PCR involved 60 Vbeta and 13 Jbeta primers. The protocol was immunoSEQ multiplex PCR, while the TCRdb copy is restricted to in-frame clones and leaves out a portion. The sample lists more than 110,000 clones, around 76% occurring once. This CDR3 is built from 18 residues. V dropped 4 bases and J dropped 1; count of bases not matched to a gene: 15. The germline gives CDR1 MGHRA, CDR2 YSYEKL. This TCR was sampled from a male donor in good health and CMV-seronegative. This sequence joins TRBV4-1 and TRBJ2-7, with TRBD1 matching over 8 bases. The sequenced material came from PBMCs. The CDR3 DNA sequence: TGCGCCAGCAGCCGATCGGGGCAGGGGGCTCTAGGATCCTACGAGCAGTACTTC. Encoded protein: CASSRSGQGALGSYEQYF.